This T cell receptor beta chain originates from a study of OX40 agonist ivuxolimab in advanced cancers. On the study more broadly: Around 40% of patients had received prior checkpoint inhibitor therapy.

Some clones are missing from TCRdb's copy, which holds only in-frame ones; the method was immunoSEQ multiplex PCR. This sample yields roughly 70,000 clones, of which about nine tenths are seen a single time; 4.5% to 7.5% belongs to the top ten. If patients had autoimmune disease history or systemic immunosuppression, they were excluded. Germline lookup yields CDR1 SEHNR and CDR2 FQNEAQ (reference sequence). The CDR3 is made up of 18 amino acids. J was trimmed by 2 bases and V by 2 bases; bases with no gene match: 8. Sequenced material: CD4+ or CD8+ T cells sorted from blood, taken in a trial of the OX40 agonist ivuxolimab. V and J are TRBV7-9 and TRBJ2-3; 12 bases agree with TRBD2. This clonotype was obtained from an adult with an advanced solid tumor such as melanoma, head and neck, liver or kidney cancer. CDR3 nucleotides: TGTGCCAGCAGCTTACTAGCGGGAGGGCCGGGGAACACAGATACGCAGTATTTT. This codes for CASSLLAGGPGNTDTQYF.